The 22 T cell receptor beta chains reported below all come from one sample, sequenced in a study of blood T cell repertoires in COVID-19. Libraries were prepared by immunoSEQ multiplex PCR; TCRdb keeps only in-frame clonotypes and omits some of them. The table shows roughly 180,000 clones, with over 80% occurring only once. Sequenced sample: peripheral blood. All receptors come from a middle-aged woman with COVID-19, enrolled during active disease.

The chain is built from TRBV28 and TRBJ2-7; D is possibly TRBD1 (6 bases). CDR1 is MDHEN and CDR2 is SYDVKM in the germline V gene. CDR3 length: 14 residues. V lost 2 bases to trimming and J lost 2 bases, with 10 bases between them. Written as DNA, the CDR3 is TGTGCCAGCAGTTTAGCACAGGGACCCTACGAGCAGTACTTC. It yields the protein CASSLAQGPYEQYF.

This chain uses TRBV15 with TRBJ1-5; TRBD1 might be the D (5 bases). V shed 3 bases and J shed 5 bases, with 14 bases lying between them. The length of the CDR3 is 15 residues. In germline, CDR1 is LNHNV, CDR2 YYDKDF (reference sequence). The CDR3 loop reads CATSSELRGYQPQHF. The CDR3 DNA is TGTGCCACCAGCAGCGAGTTAAGGGGATATCAGCCCCAGCATTTT.

The CDR3 here is CTSSLGTGNSYEQYF. The CDR3 DNA reads as TGCACCAGCAGCCTTGGGACAGGGAACTCCTACGAGCAGTACTTC. The gene calls are TRBV1 and TRBJ2-7; the listed D gene, TRBD1, was not tested against the DNA. TRBV1 is marked as a pseudogene. The CDR3 length is 15 residues.

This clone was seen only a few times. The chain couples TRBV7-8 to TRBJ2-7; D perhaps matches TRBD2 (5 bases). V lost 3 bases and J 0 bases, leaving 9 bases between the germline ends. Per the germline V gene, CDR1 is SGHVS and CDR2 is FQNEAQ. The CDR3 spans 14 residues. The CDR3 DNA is TGTGCCAGCAGCTTGATGGGGAGCTCCTACGAGCAGTACTTC. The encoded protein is CASSLMGSSYEQYF.

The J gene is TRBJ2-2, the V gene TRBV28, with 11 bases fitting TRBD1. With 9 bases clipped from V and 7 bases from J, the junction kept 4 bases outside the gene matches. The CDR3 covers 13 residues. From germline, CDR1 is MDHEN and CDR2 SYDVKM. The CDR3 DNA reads TGTGCCAGTTGGGACAGGGGGAGCGGGGAGCTGTTTTTT. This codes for CASWDRGSGELFF.

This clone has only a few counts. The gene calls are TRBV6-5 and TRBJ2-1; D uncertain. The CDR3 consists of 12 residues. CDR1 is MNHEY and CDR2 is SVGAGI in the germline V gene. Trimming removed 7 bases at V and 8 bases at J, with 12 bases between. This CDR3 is CASNHRFDEQFF. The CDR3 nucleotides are TGTGCCAGCAACCACCGGTTTGATGAGCAGTTCTTC.

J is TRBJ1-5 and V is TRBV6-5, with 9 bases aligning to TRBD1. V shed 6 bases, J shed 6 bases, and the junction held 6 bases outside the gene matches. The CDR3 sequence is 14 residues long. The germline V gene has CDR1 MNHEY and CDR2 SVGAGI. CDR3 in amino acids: CASSGTGIFQPQHF. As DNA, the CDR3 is TGTGCCAGCAGCGGGACAGGGATTTTTCAGCCCCAGCATTTT.

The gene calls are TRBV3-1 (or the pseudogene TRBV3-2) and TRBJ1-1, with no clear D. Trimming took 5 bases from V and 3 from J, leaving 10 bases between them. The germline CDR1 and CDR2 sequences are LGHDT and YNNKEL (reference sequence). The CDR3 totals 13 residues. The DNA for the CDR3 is TGTGCCAGCAGCATAGACGGAGACACTGAAGCTTTCTTT. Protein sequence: CASSIDGDTEAFF.

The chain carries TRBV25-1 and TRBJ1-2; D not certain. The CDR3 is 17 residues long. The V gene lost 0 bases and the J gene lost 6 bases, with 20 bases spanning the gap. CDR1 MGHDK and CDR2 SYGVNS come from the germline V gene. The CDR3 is CASSEYIHWGGSDGYTF. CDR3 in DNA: TGTGCCAGCAGTGAATATATTCATTGGGGAGGTTCGGATGGCTACACCTTC.

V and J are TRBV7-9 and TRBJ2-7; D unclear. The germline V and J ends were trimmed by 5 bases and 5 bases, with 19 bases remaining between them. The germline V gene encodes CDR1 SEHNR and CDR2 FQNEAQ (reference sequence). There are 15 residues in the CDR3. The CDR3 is CASSPPLDPWHEQYF. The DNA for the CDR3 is TGTGCCAGCAGCCCCCCGCTAGATCCCTGGCACGAGCAGTACTTC.

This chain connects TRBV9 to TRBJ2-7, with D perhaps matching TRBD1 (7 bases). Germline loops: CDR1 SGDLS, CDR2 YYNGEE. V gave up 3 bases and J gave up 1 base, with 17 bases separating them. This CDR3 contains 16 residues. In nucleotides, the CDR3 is TGTGCCAGCAGCGGATTTCAGGGGGAGGCGTCCTACGAGCAGTACTTC. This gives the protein CASSGFQGEASYEQYF.

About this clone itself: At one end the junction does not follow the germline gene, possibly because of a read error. CDR3 nucleotide sequence: TGTGCCAGCTCACCGGACTTTCCCTCCGACGAGCAGTACTTC. Translated, it gives CASSPDFPSDEQYF. This chain connects TRBV18 to TRBJ2-7; tentative D call: TRBD2 (5 bases). In germline, CDR1 is KGHSH, CDR2 LQKENI. The CDR3 consists of 14 residues.

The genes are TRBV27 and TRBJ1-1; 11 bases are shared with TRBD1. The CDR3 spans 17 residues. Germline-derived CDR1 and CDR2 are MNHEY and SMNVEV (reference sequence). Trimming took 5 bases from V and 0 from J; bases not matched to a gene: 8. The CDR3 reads CASSHPRTGGMNTEAFF. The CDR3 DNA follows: TGTGCCAGCAGTCATCCCAGGACAGGGGGCATGAACACTGAAGCTTTCTTT.

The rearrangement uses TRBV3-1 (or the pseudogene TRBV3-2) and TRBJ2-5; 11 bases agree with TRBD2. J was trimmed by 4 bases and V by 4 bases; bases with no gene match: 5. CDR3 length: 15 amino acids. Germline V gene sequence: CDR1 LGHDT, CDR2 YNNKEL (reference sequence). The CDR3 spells CASSPIAGGPETQYF. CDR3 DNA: TGTGCCAGCAGCCCTATAGCGGGGGGGCCAGAGACCCAGTACTTC.

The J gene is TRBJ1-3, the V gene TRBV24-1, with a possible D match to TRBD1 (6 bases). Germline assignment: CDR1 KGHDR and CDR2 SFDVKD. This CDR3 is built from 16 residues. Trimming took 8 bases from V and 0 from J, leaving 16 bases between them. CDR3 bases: TGTGCCACCACGGCCAGGGGAACGAGCTCTGGAAACACCATATATTTT. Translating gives CATTARGTSSGNTIYF.

The CDR3 reads CASSIGTGEDEQYF. The CDR3, as DNA: TGTGCCAGCAGCATAGGGACAGGGGAAGACGAGCAGTACTTC. The genes are TRBV5-5 and TRBJ2-7; 10 bases line up with TRBD1. This CDR3 contains 14 residues. V lost 4 bases, J lost 5 bases, and 6 bases stayed unmatched. Per germline, CDR1 SGHKS and CDR2 YYEKEE (reference sequence).

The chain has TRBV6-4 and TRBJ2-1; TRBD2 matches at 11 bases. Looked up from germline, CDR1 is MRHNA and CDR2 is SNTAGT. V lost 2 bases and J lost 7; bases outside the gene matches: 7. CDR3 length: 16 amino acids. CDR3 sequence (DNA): TGTGCCAGCAGTGACGGTAGCGGGGGGGCCGTGAATGAGCAGTTCTTC. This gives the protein CASSDGSGGAVNEQFF.

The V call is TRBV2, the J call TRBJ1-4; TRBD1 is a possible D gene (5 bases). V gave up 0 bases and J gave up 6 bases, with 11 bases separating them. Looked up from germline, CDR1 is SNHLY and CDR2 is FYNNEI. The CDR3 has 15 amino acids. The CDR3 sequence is CASSEAPGGDEKLFF. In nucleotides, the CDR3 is TGTGCCAGCAGTGAAGCGCCGGGGGGGGATGAAAAACTGTTTTTT.

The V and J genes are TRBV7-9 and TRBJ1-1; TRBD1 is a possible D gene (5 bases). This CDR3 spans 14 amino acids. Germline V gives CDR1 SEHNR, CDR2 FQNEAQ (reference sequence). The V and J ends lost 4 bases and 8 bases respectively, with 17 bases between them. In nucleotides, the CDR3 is TGTGCCAGCAGCTCCAGGACATCGGTCACAGAAGCTTTCTTT. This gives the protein CASSSRTSVTEAFF.

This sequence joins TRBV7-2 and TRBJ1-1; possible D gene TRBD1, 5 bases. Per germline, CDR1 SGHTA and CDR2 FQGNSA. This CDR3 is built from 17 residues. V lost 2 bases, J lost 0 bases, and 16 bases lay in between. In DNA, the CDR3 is TGTGCCAGCAGCTTAAGAGTTTTCGGGGGGATGAACACTGAAGCTTTCTTT. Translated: CASSLRVFGGMNTEAFF.

The CDR3 here is CASSQDPVFEAFF. Written as DNA, the CDR3 is TGTGCCAGCAGCCAAGATCCGGTCTTTGAGGCTTTCTTT. The chain employs TRBV3-1 (or the pseudogene TRBV3-2) and TRBJ1-1, with D unresolved. CDR1 is LGHDT and CDR2 is YNNKEL in the germline V gene (reference sequence). This CDR3 is 13 amino acids long. Trimming stripped 0 bases from V and 11 bases from J, with 13 bases between.

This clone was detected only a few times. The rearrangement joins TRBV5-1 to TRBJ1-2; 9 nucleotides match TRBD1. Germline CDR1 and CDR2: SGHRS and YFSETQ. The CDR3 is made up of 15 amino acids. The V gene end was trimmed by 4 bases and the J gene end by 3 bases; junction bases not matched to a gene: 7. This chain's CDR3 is CASSARTGAYYGYTF. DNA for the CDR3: TGCGCCAGCAGCGCCCGGACAGGGGCTTACTATGGCTACACCTTC.